This TCR beta chain was recovered during a study of OX40 agonist ivuxolimab in advanced cancers. Profiling relied on immunoSEQ multiplex PCR, and the TCRdb table lists in-frame clones only, not all of them. Here the sample spans about 29,000 clones, approximately 86% being singletons. Germline V lookup: CDR1 SGHDN, CDR2 FVKESK. V was shortened by 0 bases and J by 6 bases, with 8 bases between the two germline ends. The length of the CDR3 is 13 residues. The receptor comes from an adult with an advanced solid tumor such as melanoma, head and neck, liver or kidney cancer. This rearrangement joins TRBV14 to TRBJ1-1; the D gene is possibly TRBD1 (6 bases). This sample comprised CD4+ or CD8+ T cells sorted from blood, obtained in a trial of the OX40 agonist ivuxolimab. The CDR3 reads CASSQDWTAEAFF. The CDR3 region has the DNA TGTGCCAGCAGCCAAGATTGGACAGCTGAAGCTTTCTTT.